This T cell receptor (beta chain) is drawn from a study of T cell changes during pregnancy in multiple sclerosis. The CDR3 spans 17 residues. Per the germline V gene, CDR1 is SEHNR and CDR2 is FQNEAQ (reference sequence). The V and J ends lost 1 base and 2 bases, in that order; junction bases with no gene match: 8. This clone was picked up one time. Profiling relied on immunoSEQ multiplex PCR, and the TCRdb table lists in-frame clones only, not all of them. The sample yields about 100,000 clones, about nine tenths seen once. J is TRBJ2-1 and V is TRBV7-9; 7 nucleotides agree with TRBD2. This material consisted of peripheral blood, taken after pregnancy. This clonotype originated in a female donor with multiple sclerosis, enrolled in a pregnancy study. CDR3 sequence: CASSLGRLAETYNEQFF. CDR3 DNA sequence: TGTGCCAGCAGCTTAGGGAGGCTAGCGGAGACCTACAATGAGCAGTTCTTC.